The 22 T cell receptor beta chains below come from one sample, sequenced in a study of technical replicates of blood from a handful of donors. Assay used: immunoSEQ multiplex PCR; TCRdb lists only in-frame clones, some missing. This sample has roughly 60,000 clones, with 91% found just once. The specimen was PBMCs. Every receptor here comes from a human donor in good health. Some clones in this sample may be carry-over from other donors' samples.

The rearrangement links TRBV6-1 to TRBJ2-7; D is ambiguous. The CDR3 contains 10 residues. Germline lookup yields CDR1 MNHNS and CDR2 SASEGT. V shed 6 bases and J shed 3 bases, with 3 bases lying between them. Here the CDR3 reads CASSLYEQYF. In DNA, the CDR3 is TGTGCCAGCAGCCTCTACGAGCAGTACTTC.

DNA of the CDR3: TGTGCCAGCAGCTTAGGTTCAGACTACAATGAGCAGTTCTTC. Its protein is CASSLGSDYNEQFF. The chain joins TRBV7-2 to TRBJ2-1; D unresolved. Trimming took 1 base from V and 3 from J, leaving 7 bases between them. There are 14 residues in the CDR3. CDR1 is SGHTA and CDR2 is FQGNSA in the germline V gene.

This clone has more than one count but fewer than ten. The chain has TRBV9 and TRBJ1-3, with 7 bases matching TRBD1. The CDR3 is made up of 15 amino acids. The germline V gene has CDR1 SGDLS and CDR2 YYNGEE. V dropped 3 bases and J dropped 4; count of bases not matched to a gene: 7. CDR3 coding DNA: TGTGCCAGCAGCGGAGGGGGCTTTGGGGGAAACACCATATATTTT. It codes for CASSGGGFGGNTIYF.

The rearrangement uses TRBV19 and TRBJ1-2; D call uncertain. Trimming removed 5 bases at V and 0 bases at J, with 7 bases between. Germline CDR1 LNHDA, CDR2 SQIVND (reference sequence). The CDR3 covers 13 residues. Here the CDR3 reads CASSFQANYGYTF. DNA for the CDR3: TGTGCCAGTAGTTTCCAGGCTAACTATGGCTACACCTTC.

The chain carries TRBV4-3 and TRBJ2-4, with a possible D match to TRBD1 (6 bases). The germline V and J ends were trimmed by 0 bases and 0 bases, with 21 bases remaining between them. The germline V gene encodes CDR1 LGHNA and CDR2 YSLEER. The CDR3 sequence is 20 residues long. The CDR3 region is CASSQDLLSRGSLAKNIQYF. The CDR3 nucleotides read TGCGCCAGCAGCCAAGATCTCCTTAGCAGGGGCTCTTTAGCCAAAAACATTCAGTACTTC.

The rearrangement links TRBV6-1 to TRBJ2-3, with D possibly TRBD1 on 6 matching bases. V lost 4 bases and J 0 bases, leaving 11 bases between the germline ends. The length of the CDR3 is 15 residues. Germline CDR1 reads MNHNS; CDR2 reads SASEGT. DNA of the CDR3: TGTGCCAGCAGTGTACTGCAGGGGAGCACAGATACGCAGTATTTT. This encodes CASSVLQGSTDTQYF.

The gene calls are TRBV29-1 and TRBJ2-4, with a weak D call TRBD2 (5 bases). Germline loops: CDR1 SQVTM, CDR2 ANQGSEA. V was clipped by 0 bases and J by 16 bases, with 16 bases between them. The CDR3 has 12 residues. This CDR3 reads CSVEDPGIEDYF. The CDR3 DNA sequence: TGCAGCGTTGAAGATCCGGGGATTGAGGACTACTTC. Full variable domain (remainder filled in from reference TRBV29-1 and TRBJ2-4): SAVISQKPSRDICQRGTSLTIQCQVDSQVTMMFWYRQQPGQSLTLIATANQGSEATYESGFVIDKFPISRPNLTFSTLTVSNMSPEDSSIYLCSVEDPGIEDYFGAGTRLSVL.

The rearrangement links TRBV7-6 to TRBJ1-2; D is perhaps TRBD1 (6 bases). This CDR3 region has 13 residues. V lost 1 base, J lost 7 bases, and 10 bases lay in between. CDR1 and CDR2 from the germline V gene are SGHVS and FNYEAQ. The CDR3 protein is CASSLDRASGYTF. The CDR3, as DNA: TGTGCCAGCAGCTTAGACAGGGCAAGTGGCTACACCTTC.

CDR3 protein: CASSLPGQGVDGYTF. The CDR3 bases are TGTGCCAGCAGCCTTCCGGGACAGGGGGTGGATGGCTACACCTTC. The chain couples TRBV7-9 to TRBJ1-2, with 11 positions matching TRBD1. Germline CDR1 reads SEHNR; CDR2 reads FQNEAQ (reference sequence). After removal of 5 bases from V and 6 bases from J, the junction contained 8 bases not matched to a gene. The CDR3 has 15 residues.

The gene calls are TRBV5-1 and TRBJ2-2; possible D gene TRBD1, 5 bases. Looked up from germline, CDR1 is SGHRS and CDR2 is YFSETQ. Trimming pared 0 bases from V and 3 bases from J, leaving 9 bases between. CDR3 size: 15 residues. The CDR3 loop is CASSLVQGHTGELFF. As DNA, the CDR3 is TGCGCCAGCAGCTTGGTCCAGGGTCACACCGGGGAGCTGTTTTTT. The full variable domain, in which reference TRBV5-1 and TRBJ2-2 provide the parts outside the CDR3, is KAGVTQTPRYLIKTRGQQVTLSCSPISGHRSVSWYQQTPGQGLQFLFEYFSETQRNKGNFPGRFSGRQFSNSRSEMNVSTLELGDSALYLCASSLVQGHTGELFFGEGSRLTVL.

The chain is built from TRBV6-5 and TRBJ2-1; D perhaps matches TRBD1 (6 bases). The germline V gene has CDR1 MNHEY and CDR2 SVGAGI. The CDR3 loop spans 16 amino acids. V gave up 3 bases and J gave up 8 bases, with 20 bases separating them. The DNA for the CDR3 is TGTGCCAGCAGTTATAAGTGGGTGGTGGGGGCGCATGAGCAGTTCTTC. Its protein is CASSYKWVVGAHEQFF.

The CDR3 bases are TGTGCCAGCAGTTACTCCCTAGCGGCCTCCTACGAGCAGTACTTC. Protein sequence: CASSYSLAASYEQYF. This rearrangement joins TRBV6-6 to TRBJ2-7; TRBD2 agrees at 7 bases. Trimming at V came to 0 bases and at J to 0 bases, leaving 2 bases not matched to a gene. The CDR3 totals 15 residues. The germline gives CDR1 MNHNY, CDR2 SVGAGI (reference sequence).

This clone appeared many times. The chain uses TRBV7-6 and TRBJ1-6; D might be TRBD1 (6 bases). V was shortened by 9 bases and J by 7 bases, with 13 bases between the two germline ends. Germline V gene sequence: CDR1 SGHVS, CDR2 FNYEAQ. This CDR3 is built from 13 residues. CDR3 bases: TGTGCCAGTGCGACAGGACTCAATTCACCCCTCCACTTT. Its protein product is CASATGLNSPLHF.

This clone was observed many times. The chain employs TRBV5-1 and TRBJ2-7; 7 positions agree with TRBD1. Looked up from germline, CDR1 is SGHRS and CDR2 is YFSETQ. The CDR3 runs to 13 residues. V shed 5 bases and J 3 bases; nucleotides not matched to a gene: 5. In nucleotides, the CDR3 is TGCGCCAGCAGTTATGACAGGGACTACGAGCAGTACTTC. Protein sequence: CASSYDRDYEQYF.

The V call is TRBV29-1, the J call TRBJ2-1; D not resolved. Germline CDR1 SQVTM, CDR2 ANQGSEA. This CDR3 is built from 13 residues. V was shortened by 4 bases and J by 4 bases, with 11 bases between the two germline ends. CDR3 amino acids: CSVASASYNEQFF. The CDR3 nucleotides read TGCAGCGTTGCCAGCGCCTCTTACAATGAGCAGTTCTTC.

The V and J genes are TRBV6-1 and TRBJ1-5; D call uncertain. There are 16 residues in the CDR3. Germline loops: CDR1 MNHNS, CDR2 SASEGT. V was trimmed by 2 bases and J by 7 bases, leaving 18 bases between them. CDR3 sequence reads: CASSEFVSSLGQPQHF. The DNA of the CDR3 is TGTGCCAGCAGTGAATTCGTGTCGTCGCTTGGCCAGCCCCAGCATTTT.

CDR3: CASRGTGANQPQHF. DNA of the CDR3: TGTGCCAGCAGGGGGACAGGAGCCAATCAGCCCCAGCATTTT. The chain has TRBV2 and TRBJ1-5, with 8 nucleotides matching TRBD1. CDR3 length: 14 residues. V lost 6 bases, J lost 3 bases, and 4 bases stayed unmatched. Germline assignment: CDR1 SNHLY and CDR2 FYNNEI.

J is TRBJ1-6 and V is TRBV5-1, with D possibly being TRBD1 (5 bases). CDR3 length: 12 residues. V lost 3 bases, J lost 15 bases, and 13 bases lay in between. From germline, CDR1 is SGHRS and CDR2 YFSETQ. As DNA, the CDR3 is TGCGCCAGCAGCTCCTTCAGGGAGGGCCTCCACTTT. It specifies CASSSFREGLHF.

This chain uses TRBV7-2 with TRBJ2-1, with a tentative D call TRBD2 (5 bases). Germline lookup yields CDR1 SGHTA and CDR2 FQGNSA. There are 11 residues in the CDR3. V lost 3 bases, J lost 9 bases, and 6 bases lay in between. The CDR3 spells CASSLGSEQFF. CDR3 sequence (DNA): TGTGCCAGCAGCTTGGGGAGTGAGCAGTTCTTC.

This rearrangement joins TRBV11-2 to TRBJ2-3; 10 bases align to TRBD2. Losses at the gene ends were 2 bases for V and 8 bases for J; bases not matched to a gene: 10. This CDR3 region has 16 residues. The V gene's germline CDR1 is SGHAT and CDR2 FQNNGV. Here the CDR3 reads CASSLRQRGGRGTQYF. CDR3 sequence (DNA): TGTGCCAGCAGCTTACGACAGCGGGGGGGCCGTGGTACGCAGTATTTT. The whole variable domain, remainder taken from reference TRBV11-2 and TRBJ2-3, is EAGVAQSPRYKIIEKRQSVAFWCNPISGHATLYWYQQILGQGPKLLIQFQNNGVVDDSQLPKDRFSAERLKGVDSTLKIQPAKLEDSAVYLCASSLRQRGGRGTQYFGPGTRLTVL.

The CDR3 is CATSRDQNSQETQYF. In DNA form, the CDR3 reads TGTGCCACCAGCAGAGATCAAAACTCGCAAGAGACCCAGTACTTC. The chain uses TRBV15 and TRBJ2-5; D is uncertain. Germline V CDR1 and CDR2: LNHNV, YYDKDF (reference sequence). The CDR3 extends over 15 amino acids. V lost 0 bases, J lost 2 bases, and 10 bases lay in between.

The gene calls are TRBV5-6 and TRBJ2-3; 13 bases are a match to TRBD2. Germline-derived CDR1 and CDR2 are SGHDT and YYEEEE. The CDR3 is 16 amino acids. The J segment lost 4 bases and the V segment lost 5 bases, leaving 7 bases of the junction unmatched. The CDR3 loop reads CASRSPGLAGSDTQYF. The CDR3 coding sequence is TGTGCCAGCAGATCACCGGGACTAGCGGGGTCAGATACGCAGTATTTT.